This T cell receptor beta chain was sequenced for a study of CD8+CD57+ T cells in acquired aplastic anemia. Points from the study as a whole: Nearly 30 was the count of CD8+ CDR3 sequences that patients shared with controls.

The table lists this clonotype with a few counts. What it binds is unknown. An expansion of CD8+CD57+ cells by flow cytometry had been shown in patients chosen for sequencing. Every one of the patients had aplastic anemia (severe, acquired). Genomic DNA, the template, was used for profiling of the TCR beta VDJ and CDR3. TCRdb reprocessed the reads via MiXCR and lists one record per CDR3 protein. The data contain 150,000 or so distinct CDR3 sequences, about 48% of them singletons. Sequencing was carried out using sorted CD4+, CD8+, or CD8+CD57+ T cells (not recorded which) from PBMCs. The origin of this receptor is a human donor with aplastic anemia.

The DNA of the CDR3 is TGCAGCGGTAAAAGGGAAGGGACTGAGCAGTTCTTC. Translation gives CSGKREGTEQFF. The chain links TRBV29-1 to TRBJ2-1; D might be TRBD1 or TRBD2, each matching 5 bases. V was clipped by 7 bases and J by 9 bases, with 16 bases between them. The CDR3 runs to 12 residues. Looked up from germline, CDR1 is SQVTM and CDR2 is ANQGSEA.